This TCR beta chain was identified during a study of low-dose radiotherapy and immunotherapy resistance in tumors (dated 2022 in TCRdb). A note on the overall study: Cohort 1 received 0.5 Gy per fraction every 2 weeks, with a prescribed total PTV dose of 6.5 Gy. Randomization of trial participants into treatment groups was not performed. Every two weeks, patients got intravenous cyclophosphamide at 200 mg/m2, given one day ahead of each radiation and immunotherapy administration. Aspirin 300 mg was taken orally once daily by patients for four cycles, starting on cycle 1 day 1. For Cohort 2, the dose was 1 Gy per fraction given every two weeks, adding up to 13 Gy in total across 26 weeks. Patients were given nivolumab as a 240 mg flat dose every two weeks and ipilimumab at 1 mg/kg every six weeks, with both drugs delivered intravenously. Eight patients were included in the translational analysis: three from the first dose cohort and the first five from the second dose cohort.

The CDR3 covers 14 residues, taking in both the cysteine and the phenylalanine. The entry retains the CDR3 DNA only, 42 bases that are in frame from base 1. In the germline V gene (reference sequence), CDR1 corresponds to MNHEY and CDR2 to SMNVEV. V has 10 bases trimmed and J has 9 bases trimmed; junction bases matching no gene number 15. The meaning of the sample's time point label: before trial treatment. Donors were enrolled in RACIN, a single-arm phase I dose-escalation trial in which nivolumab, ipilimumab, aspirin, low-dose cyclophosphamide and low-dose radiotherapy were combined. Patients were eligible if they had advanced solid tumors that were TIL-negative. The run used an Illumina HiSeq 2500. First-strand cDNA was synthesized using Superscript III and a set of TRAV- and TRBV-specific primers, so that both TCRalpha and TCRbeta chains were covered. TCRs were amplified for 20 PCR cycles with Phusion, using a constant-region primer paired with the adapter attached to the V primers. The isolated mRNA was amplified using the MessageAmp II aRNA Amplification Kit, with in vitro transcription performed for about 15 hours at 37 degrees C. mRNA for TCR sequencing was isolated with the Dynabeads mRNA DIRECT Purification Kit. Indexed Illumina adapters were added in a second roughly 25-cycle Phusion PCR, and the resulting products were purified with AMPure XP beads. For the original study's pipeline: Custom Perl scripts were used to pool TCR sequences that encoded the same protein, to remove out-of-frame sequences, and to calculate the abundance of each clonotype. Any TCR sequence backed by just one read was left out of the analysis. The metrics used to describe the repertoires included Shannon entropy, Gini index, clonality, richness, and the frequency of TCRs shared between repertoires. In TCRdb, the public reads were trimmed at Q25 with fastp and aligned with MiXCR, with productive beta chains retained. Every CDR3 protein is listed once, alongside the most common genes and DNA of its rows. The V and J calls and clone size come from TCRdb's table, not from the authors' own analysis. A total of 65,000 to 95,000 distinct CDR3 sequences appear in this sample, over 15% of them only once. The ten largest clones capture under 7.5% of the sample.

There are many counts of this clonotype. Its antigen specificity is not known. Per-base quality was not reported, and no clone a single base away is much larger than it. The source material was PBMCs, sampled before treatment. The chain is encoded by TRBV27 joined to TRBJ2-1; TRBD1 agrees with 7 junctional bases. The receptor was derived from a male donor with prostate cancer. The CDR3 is CATQTGVGGGEQFF. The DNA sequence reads TGTGCCACCCAAACAGGGGTTGGTGGAGGTGAGCAGTTCTTC.